The rows below give T cell receptor beta chains drawn from one sample of a study of blood T cells in healthy people across ages. TCRdb re-analysed the 5' RACE reads in MiXCR, keeping a single row per CDR3 protein. The top ten hold approximately 15% of the sample, which has 630,000 or so distinct CDR3 sequences, approximately 30% seen once. The specimen was blood. These receptors all stem from a woman of 80 years or more in good health. Each CDR3 is given with its conserved first and last residue. The D gene is left open where the match is weak. Expanded clones get a size class; other rows say once, few or many, or leave the size out.

d_gene,j_gene,len,abundance,v_gene,CDR3nt,CDR3aa
TRBD2,TRBJ2-2,18,many,TRBV7-3,TGTGCCAGCAGCTTAACAGTCGGGGGGGCCCTGAGGGCCGGGGAGCTGTTTTTT,CASSLTVGGALRAGELFF
.,TRBJ1-4,14,many,TRBV15,TGTGCCACCAGCGGAGGGACCTTTAATGAAAAGCTGTTTTTT,CATSGGTFNEKLFF
TRBD1,TRBJ2-7,15,many,TRBV7-2,TGTGCCAGCAGACCTCGACAGGGGGTCCTCTACGAGCAGTACTTC,CASRPRQGVLYEQYF
TRBD2,TRBJ2-5,13,many,TRBV20-1,TGCAGTGCTAGCGGCGGGGGGAAAGAGACCCAGTACTTC,CSASGGGKETQYF
.,TRBJ2-7,15,.,TRBV11-3,TGTGCCAGCAGCTTAGATCGGTCCTACAGGGACGAGCAGTACTTC,CASSLDRSYRDEQYF
.,TRBJ2-1,14,many,TRBV25-1,TGTGCCAGCAGTGACAACGACGTCTACAATGAGCAGTTCTTC,CASSDNDVYNEQFF
.,TRBJ1-2,18,few,TRBV5-1,TGCGCCAGCAGCTTGGGCCGGGGGGGGTCTATTCGTAATTATGGCTACACCTTC,CASSLGRGGSIRNYGYTF
TRBD1,TRBJ1-2,16,.,TRBV7-9,TGTGCCAGCAGCTTAGACGGGACAGGGATGAACTATGGCTACACCTTC,CASSLDGTGMNYGYTF
.,TRBJ1-1,14,many,TRBV28,TGTGCCAGCAGTTTACCGGGACAGAACACTGAAGCTTTCTTT,CASSLPGQNTEAFF
.,TRBJ2-2,13,.,TRBV12-3/TRBV12-4,TGTGCCAGCAGTTTATCGATTCCGTCCCTCCTGTTTTTT,CASSLSIPSLLFF
.,TRBJ2-7,14,many,TRBV3-1,TGTGCCAGCAGACAAGAGGGGGGGTCCTACGAGCAGTACTTC,CASRQEGGSYEQYF
.,TRBJ2-2,15,many,TRBV28,TGTGCCAGCAGTTTGCAAGGGGTACGAACCGGGGAGCTGTTTTTT,CASSLQGVRTGELFF
.,TRBJ1-5,16,few,TRBV20-1,TGCAGTGCCATAGATTCCTTGGGGAGTTCCAATCAGCCCCAGCATTTT,CSAIDSLGSSNQPQHF
TRBD1,TRBJ2-3,13,many,TRBV29-1,TGCAGCGTAAACAGGGGCAGCACAGATACGCAGTATTTT,CSVNRGSTDTQYF
TRBD1,TRBJ1-5,14,many,TRBV7-9,TGTGCCAGCAGCTCGACAGGGGGGGGCCAGCCCCAGCATTTT,CASSSTGGGQPQHF
.,TRBJ2-2,16,many,TRBV5-6,TGTGCCAGCAGCTTGGCCATGAGGACGGACACCGGGGAGCTGTTTTTT,CASSLAMRTDTGELFF
TRBD1,TRBJ2-1,14,few,TRBV19,TGTGCCAGTAGTATGGGCGGGACAGGGAATGAGCAGTTCTTC,CASSMGGTGNEQFF
TRBD1,TRBJ1-5,15,many,TRBV7-9,TGTGCCAGCGGACATTCAGGGGGCGGCAATCAGCCCCAGCATTTT,CASGHSGGGNQPQHF
.,TRBJ2-7,14,many,TRBV6-2/TRBV6-3,TGTGCCACCCGAGGGACATTCTCCGACTACGAGCAGTACTTC,CATRGTFSDYEQYF
TRBD1,TRBJ1-2,13,many,TRBV6-6,TGTGCCATGGGACAGGGCCGGGGCTATGGCTACACCTTC,CAMGQGRGYGYTF
TRBD2,TRBJ2-7,18,.,TRBV13,TGTGCCAGCAGCACCGGACTAGCGGGAGAAGTGAGCTCCTACGAGCAGTACTTC,CASSTGLAGEVSSYEQYF
.,TRBJ2-5,12,many,TRBV7-3,TGTGCCAGCAGCCGTCCGGGGGGCACCCAGTACTTC,CASSRPGGTQYF
TRBD1,TRBJ2-3,15,.,TRBV20-1,TGCAGTGCTCCCTTATCCGGGACAGGGAGGGATACGCAGTATTTT,CSAPLSGTGRDTQYF
.,TRBJ1-1,12,many,TRBV7-2,TGTGCCAGCAGCGTCCTAGGCACTGAAGCTTTCTTT,CASSVLGTEAFF
.,TRBJ2-7,16,few,TRBV4-3,TGCGCCAGCAGCCAAGAGCATCGGACAGCCTACAATGAGCAGTACTTC,CASSQEHRTAYNEQYF
.,TRBJ1-5,16,few,TRBV15,TGTGCCACCAGCAGAGATCGGGGTGGGGGCAATCAGCCCCAGCATTTT,CATSRDRGGGNQPQHF
TRBD1,TRBJ2-7,14,many,TRBV6-5,TGTGCCAGCAGCCGGACAGGGGAGGCCTACGAGCAGTACTTC,CASSRTGEAYEQYF
TRBD1,TRBJ1-1,15,.,TRBV11-1,TGTACCAGCAGCTCCGGACAGGGTTCGGGCACTGAAGCTTTCTTT,CTSSSGQGSGTEAFF
.,TRBJ1-1,16,.,TRBV6-5,TGTGCCAGCAGTTTTACCCTCTCCAACAGGGACACTGAAGCTTTCTTT,CASSFTLSNRDTEAFF
TRBD1,TRBJ2-2,15,.,TRBV5-1,TGCGCCAGCAGCCGACAGGGTTGGAACACCGGGGAGCTGTTTTTT,CASSRQGWNTGELFF
.,TRBJ2-1,15,.,TRBV7-9,TGTGCCAGCAGCCCCCAAGGTACGGGGTCAAATGAGCAGTTCTTC,CASSPQGTGSNEQFF
TRBD2,TRBJ2-1,15,many,TRBV20-1,TGCAGTGCTAGAGGGGCTAGCGGGGCTAGCAGCGAGCAGTTCTTC,CSARGASGASSEQFF
.,TRBJ1-1,14,once,TRBV5-1,TGCGCCAGCAGCCCAGGGGAAATGGTCACTGAAGCTTTCTTT,CASSPGEMVTEAFF